This is a list of T cell receptor beta chains from one sample in a study of blood T cell repertoires in COVID-19. The data were produced by immunoSEQ multiplex PCR, yet TCRdb's version contains in-frame clones alone and is incomplete. Of some 180,000 clones listed, about four fifths were seen once; the top ten hold approximately 11%. The specimen sequenced was peripheral blood. The source of these receptors is a woman in her thirties or forties with COVID-19, enrolled during active disease. CDR3s include the opening cysteine and the closing phenylalanine or tryptophan. A D gene is named only where the DNA matches it firmly. Only part of the rows carry a size: once, few, many, or a class if the clone is expanded.

15	.	TRBV7-3	TRBJ2-5	.	TGTGCCAGCAGCTTAAGGGGAGGGGGTCAAGAGACCCAGTACTTC	CASSLRGGGQETQYF
17	TRBD2	TRBV5-1	TRBJ2-1	few	TGCGCCAGCAGCTTGGAGACCGGGACTAGGGGAAACAATGAGCAGTTCTTC	CASSLETGTRGNNEQFF
12	.	TRBV19	TRBJ2-2	.	TGTGCCAGTTCCAGGTCGGGAGGGGAGCTGTTTTTT	CASSRSGGELFF
15	TRBD2	TRBV9	TRBJ2-3	.	TGTGCCAGCAGCGTACTTAGCGGGAGCGCAGATACGCAGTATTTT	CASSVLSGSADTQYF
14	TRBD1	TRBV18	TRBJ1-4	once	TGTGCCAGCTCGGAGGGGGCATCCAATGAAAAACTGTTTTTT	CASSEGASNEKLFF
13	.	TRBV14	TRBJ2-7	.	TGTGCCAGCAGCCAAGGGACTCCCTGGGAGCAGTACTTC	CASSQGTPWEQYF
14	.	TRBV5-6	TRBJ2-3	.	TGTGCCAGCAGCTTGACCAGAATCACAGATACGCAGTATTTT	CASSLTRITDTQYF
15	TRBD1	TRBV19	TRBJ2-1	.	TGTGCCAGTAGCAGACAGGGGAGAGTTACGGGTGAGCAGTTCTTC	CASSRQGRVTGEQFF
16	TRBD2	TRBV7-3	TRBJ2-1	.	TGTGCCAGCAGCTTAGGGCCTAGCGGGGGGCACAATGAGCAGTTCTTC	CASSLGPSGGHNEQFF
12	TRBD1	TRBV2	TRBJ2-7	.	TGTGCCACCGGGACAGGGGTCGACGAGCAGTACTTC	CATGTGVDEQYF
15	TRBD1	TRBV30	TRBJ1-6	.	TGTGCCTGGAGACGCCCCGACAGGGAAAATTCACCCCTCCACTTT	CAWRRPDRENSPLHF
13	.	TRBV9	TRBJ2-2	.	TGTGCCAGTCGTTCAGAAGTCACCGGGGAGCTGTTTTTT	CASRSEVTGELFF
14	.	TRBV19	TRBJ1-5	.	TGTGCCAGTAGTATTTTTTTGGGCTATCAGCCCCAGCATTTT	CASSIFLGYQPQHF
16	.	TRBV19	TRBJ2-1	.	TGTGCCAGTAGTATGCCAACCCGACAGGCTAGGCATGAGCAGTTCTTC	CASSMPTRQARHEQFF
15	.	TRBV6-5	TRBJ2-1	few	TGTGCCAGCAGTTACGCGGGTGTCTCCTACAATGAGCAGTTCTTC	CASSYAGVSYNEQFF
14	.	TRBV5-4	TRBJ2-3	.	TGTGCCAGCAGCTTGTATCGCGTGTCGGATACGCAGTATTTT	CASSLYRVSDTQYF
16	TRBD1	TRBV18	TRBJ2-4	.	TGTGCCAGCTCAACAAGGGACAGACTAGCCAAAAACATTCAGTACTTC	CASSTRDRLAKNIQYF
14	TRBD2	TRBV6-5	TRBJ2-7	.	TGTGCCAGCAGTACGGGACTAGCGGGAGGCGAGCAGTACTTC	CASSTGLAGGEQYF
13	TRBD1	TRBV19	TRBJ2-1	.	TGTGCCACCGGGGACAGGGGGCGCAGTGAGCAGTTCTTC	CATGDRGRSEQFF
16	.	TRBV6-5	TRBJ1-6	.	TGTGCCAGCAGTTCCGGACAGACTAAATATAATTCACCCCTCCACTTT	CASSSGQTKYNSPLHF
15	.	TRBV19	TRBJ1-2	few	TGTGCCAGTACCTTGGACTCACAGGGTAACTATGGCTACACCTTC	CASTLDSQGNYGYTF
15	TRBD1	TRBV6-5	TRBJ1-5	.	TGTGCCAGCACCGAACCCCACAGGGGCGGTCAGCCCCAGCATTTT	CASTEPHRGGQPQHF